A selection of T cell receptor beta chains follows, all from one sample in a study of blood T cell repertoires in COVID-19. Repertoires were generated with immunoSEQ multiplex PCR, while TCRdb's copy carries only in-frame clones and drops some. The sample lists around 100,000 clones, over 80% occurring once. Sequenced input: peripheral blood. These receptors originate from a woman aged 45-59 years with acute or convalescent COVID-19. Each CDR3 is given with its conserved first and last residue. A D gene is named only where the DNA matches it firmly. Size is omitted from some rows. Given values are once, few, many or a class for expanded clones.

TRBV7-9	.	TRBJ2-4	.	TGTGCCAGCAGCCCCCCCGGATCGGGTGAAAACATTCAGTACTTC	CASSPPGSGENIQYF
TRBV10-3	TRBD2	TRBJ2-1	.	TGTGCCATCAGTGAGCCACCCTCCAGCGGGAGGCCCTACAATGAGCAGTTCTTC	CAISEPPSSGRPYNEQFF
TRBV28	TRBD1	TRBJ1-2	.	TGTGCCAGCAGTTTGGACAGGGCTGGGGTTGGTGGCTACACCTTC	CASSLDRAGVGGYTF
TRBV6-1	.	TRBJ2-4	.	TGTGCCAGCAGTGAAGGGGGGCGGTTGAACATTCAGTACTTC	CASSEGGRLNIQYF
TRBV7-9	TRBD1	TRBJ2-1	.	TGTGCCAGCAGCTCAGACAGGGTTGCGATTAACAATGAGCAGTTCTTC	CASSSDRVAINNEQFF
TRBV12-5	.	TRBJ1-6	.	TGTGCTAGCTCAACAGGGAATCGGGCACCCCTCCACTTT	CASSTGNRAPLHF
TRBV25-1	.	TRBJ2-1	.	TGTGCCAGCAGACGGGGTAATGAGCAGTTCTTC	CASRRGNEQFF
TRBV5-1	TRBD1	TRBJ1-6	few	TGCGCCAGCAGCAGCTTACAGGGGCCGTATAATAATTCACCCCTCCACTTT	CASSSLQGPYNNSPLHF
TRBV12-3/TRBV12-4	.	TRBJ1-1	few	TGTGCCAGCAGTTTGAGGGTGAACACTGAAGCTTTCTTT	CASSLRVNTEAFF
TRBV2	TRBD2	TRBJ2-1	.	TGTGCCAGCAGTGATAGCGGGGGAACCTACAATGAGCAGTTCTTC	CASSDSGGTYNEQFF
TRBV3-1/TRBV3-2	.	TRBJ1-5	.	TGTGCCAGCAGCCAAGGGGGGGGGCCCGGCCAGCCCCAGCATTTT	CASSQGGGPGQPQHF
TRBV11-1	.	TRBJ2-7	.	TGTGCCAGCAGCTTAACCCCTAGCTCCTACGAGCAGTACTTC	CASSLTPSSYEQYF
TRBV28	TRBD1	TRBJ2-1	.	TGTGCCAGCAGCCGGACAGGGCGGGATGAGCAGTTCTTC	CASSRTGRDEQFF
TRBV27	TRBD2	TRBJ2-7	few	TGTGCCAGCAGTTTAGGCGGGAGCGTCTCCTACGAGCAGTACTTC	CASSLGGSVSYEQYF
TRBV2	.	TRBJ2-7	.	TGTGCCAGCAGTGCAGGGGCAAGCTCCTACGAGCAGTACTTC	CASSAGASSYEQYF
TRBV5-6	TRBD2	TRBJ2-1	.	TGTGCCAGCCGCGGGGGCAATGAGCAGTTCTTC	CASRGGNEQFF
TRBV9	TRBD1	TRBJ2-7	.	TGTGCCAGCAGCTCAGGGTTTTCTTCAGGGGGGCAGTACTTC	CASSSGFSSGGQYF
TRBV19	.	TRBJ2-7	.	TGTGCCAGTAGTATAGGAGGCGAGCAGTACTTC	CASSIGGEQYF
TRBV6-5	TRBD1	TRBJ2-2	.	TGTGCCAGCAGTACCACAGGGGCCACCGGGGAGCTGTTTTTT	CASSTTGATGELFF
TRBV15	.	TRBJ2-7	.	TGTGCCACCAGCAGCGACCGAGGCGAGCAGTACTTC	CATSSDRGEQYF
TRBV5-4	.	TRBJ1-2	few	TGTGCCAGCAGTCTCGACAGCGTCTATGGCTACACCTTC	CASSLDSVYGYTF
TRBV5-4	TRBD1	TRBJ2-5	.	TGTGCCAGCAGCTCCCTACGGGACAGCCTAGAAGAGACCCAGTACTTC	CASSSLRDSLEETQYF
TRBV5-4	TRBD2	TRBJ2-7	.	TGTGCCAGCAGCCAACTAGGACTAGCGGGAGTGGGCGAGCAGTACTTC	CASSQLGLAGVGEQYF
TRBV7-5	.	TRBJ2-6	.	TGTGCCAGAAGAGTACCTTTCGGACAGAGCTCTGGGGCCAACGTCCTGACTTTC	CARRVPFGQSSGANVLTF
TRBV5-4	.	TRBJ2-7	.	TGTGCCAGCAGCTTCCAGGGCGGCGAGCAGTACTTC	CASSFQGGEQYF
TRBV10-1	.	TRBJ2-1	once	TGCGCCAGCAGTGAGTCGAGGCTCTCCTACAATGAGCAGTTCTTC	CASSESRLSYNEQFF
TRBV27	TRBD1	TRBJ1-1	.	TGTGCCAGCAGGGAACAGGGGGCAGGGGGCACTGAAGCTTTCTTT	CASREQGAGGTEAFF
TRBV21-1	.	TRBJ2-5	.	TGTGCCAGCAGCAAAAATCGGACAGGGAGGCTCGAGACCCAGTACTTC	CASSKNRTGRLETQYF
TRBV2	.	TRBJ2-1	few	TGTGCCAGCAGTGATGTGGGCCCTGAGCAGTTCTTC	CASSDVGPEQFF
TRBV5-4	.	TRBJ2-7	.	TGTGCCAGCAGCTTGGAGGGGAAACGAATAGGGGCCGGGCAGTACTTC	CASSLEGKRIGAGQYF
TRBV19	.	TRBJ1-2	.	TGTGCCAGTACCCCCCGGGACACATACTATGGCTACACCTTC	CASTPRDTYYGYTF
TRBV9	TRBD1	TRBJ1-6	.	TGTGCCAGCACCTACTCCGGGACAGATCCTTCACCCCTCCACTTT	CASTYSGTDPSPLHF
TRBV5-1	.	TRBJ1-1	.	TGCGCCAGCAGCTTGGCAGGGGAAACTGAAGCTTTCTTT	CASSLAGETEAFF
TRBV7-3	TRBD2	TRBJ2-3	once	TGTGCCAGCAGCTGGACTAGCGGGGTTACAGATACGCAGTATTTT	CASSWTSGVTDTQYF
TRBV3-1/TRBV3-2	TRBD2	TRBJ2-3	.	TGTGCCAGCAGCAAAGGGACTAGCGGGGGGCTTGAAGATACGCAGTATTTT	CASSKGTSGGLEDTQYF
TRBV7-7	TRBD1	TRBJ2-5	once	TGTGCCAGCAGCCCGGGGACAGGGATAGTAGAGACCCAGTACTTC	CASSPGTGIVETQYF
TRBV27	.	TRBJ1-4	.	TGTGCCAGCAGTCCCAGTGAAAAACTGTTTTTT	CASSPSEKLFF
TRBV7-9	.	TRBJ2-7	.	TGTGCCAGCAGCTTAGATAGCAGGGTGTTAAGCGAGCAGTACTTC	CASSLDSRVLSEQYF
TRBV12-5	.	TRBJ1-5	.	TGTGCTAGTGGTAGGGGACAAGGGCAGCATTTT	CASGRGQGQHF
TRBV11-2	TRBD1	TRBJ2-1	.	TGTGCCAGCAGTTCACCCCCCTGGAGTGACAGGGCGAATGAGCAGTTCTTC	CASSSPPWSDRANEQFF
TRBV4-1	.	TRBJ2-3	.	TGCGCCAGCAGCCAAGATCTAACTACAGGGGTAGGGGGGGATACGCAGTATTTT	CASSQDLTTGVGGDTQYF
TRBV5-6	TRBD1	TRBJ1-2	.	TGTGCCAGCAGCCAAGGGACAGTTGACTATGGCTACACCTTC	CASSQGTVDYGYTF
TRBV29-1	.	TRBJ2-1	.	TGCAGCGGCCGACAGGATATCTACAATGAGCAGTTCTTC	CSGRQDIYNEQFF
TRBV15	TRBD1	TRBJ1-2	.	TGTGCCACCAGCAGAGCCGGGACAGGGGTAGGGTCCACCTTC	CATSRAGTGVGSTF
TRBV15	.	TRBJ1-3	.	TGTGCCACCAGCAGAGATCAGTCCGGAAACACCATATATTTT	CATSRDQSGNTIYF
TRBV27	.	TRBJ1-3	.	TGTGCCAGCAGTTTAGGGGGGACTGGAAACACCATATATTTT	CASSLGGTGNTIYF
TRBV2	.	TRBJ2-6	once	TGTGCCAGCCTAGGGGCTACGGGGGCCAACGTCCTGACTTTC	CASLGATGANVLTF
TRBV7-9	.	TRBJ2-7	.	TGTGCCAGCAGCTTAAGTTCGACAGGCCATCCCTACGAGCAGTACTTC	CASSLSSTGHPYEQYF
TRBV11-1	.	TRBJ1-2	.	TGTGCCAGCAGGTCCAATCCAGGGGCCGGCTACACCTTC	CASRSNPGAGYTF
TRBV5-4	.	TRBJ2-1	.	TGTGCCAGCAGCTTGGTAGGGGATGAGCAGTTCTTC	CASSLVGDEQFF
TRBV6-5	.	TRBJ1-2	.	TGTGCCGCACGGAGCGGCTATGGCTACACCTTC	CAARSGYGYTF
TRBV24-1	.	TRBJ2-7	few	TGTGCCACCAGTGACCCTCCAGCCCTCCGCCGGGCAGGGGCCATCTACGAGCAGTACTTC	CATSDPPALRRAGAIYEQYF
TRBV19	.	TRBJ2-7	.	TGTGCCAGTAGTGCAACTCGACTGGTCGGCGAGCAGTACTTC	CASSATRLVGEQYF
TRBV25-1	.	TRBJ1-2	.	TGTGCCAGCAGTGACCATACATTGGGCTACACCTTC	CASSDHTLGYTF
TRBV4-1	TRBD1	TRBJ2-2	few	TGCGCCAGCAGCCTACGACAGGGGACAACCGGGGAGCTGTTTTTT	CASSLRQGTTGELFF
TRBV5-1	.	TRBJ2-5	.	TGCGCCAGCAGCTTACAGGGTCGGGACCAAGAGACCCAGTACTTC	CASSLQGRDQETQYF
TRBV28	.	TRBJ2-1	once	TGTGCCAGCAGCCAACCGGGACACCCTAGGGGGAATGAGCAGTTCTTC	CASSQPGHPRGNEQFF